The next 12 T cell receptor beta chains were all read from a single sample in a study of CD8 T cells in ankylosing spondylitis. TCRdb re-called the 5' RACE reads with MiXCR, one entry per CDR3 protein. The repertoire holds 160,000 or so distinct CDR3 sequences, with roughly 10% as singletons. Material: blood, either unsorted or a sorted T cell fraction (not recorded which). The receptors derive from a female donor with ankylosing spondylitis or in good health (not recorded which).

This clonotype turned up a few times. The V call is TRBV5-6, the J call TRBJ2-2; no firm D call. Trimming shortened V by 4 bases and J by 5 bases, and 12 bases separated the two germline ends. Germline V lookup: CDR1 SGHDT, CDR2 YYEEEE. CDR3 size: 14 residues. Written as DNA, the CDR3 is TGTGCCAGCAGCCTGGGCCCGAGGACCGGGGAGCTGTTTTTT. Protein: CASSLGPRTGELFF.

CDR3 region: CASRPGTSGSYEQYF. The DNA for the CDR3 is TGTGCCAGCAGGCCCGGGACTAGCGGGTCCTACGAGCAGTACTTC. This chain uses TRBV7-9 with TRBJ2-7; 12 bases match TRBD2. Germline trimming cut 6 bases from V and 1 base from J; bases unmatched to any gene: 4. Germline CDR1 SEHNR, CDR2 FQNEAQ (reference sequence). The CDR3 has 15 residues.

The table lists this clonotype with many counts. The chain is built from TRBV4-3 and TRBJ1-5; 7 bases agree with TRBD1. The V and J ends lost 0 bases and 4 bases, in that order; junction bases with no gene match: 9. The CDR3 covers 17 residues. The germline CDR1 and CDR2 sequences are LGHNA and YSLEER. CDR3 protein: CASSQDPARGGNQPQHF. The CDR3 DNA is TGCGCCAGCAGCCAAGACCCCGCCAGGGGGGGTAATCAGCCCCAGCATTTT.

The chain carries TRBV7-3 and TRBJ1-6; the D gene is possibly TRBD1 (5 bases). V was trimmed by 2 bases and J by 7 bases, leaving 12 bases between them. This CDR3 has 15 amino acids. The V gene's germline CDR1 is SGHTA and CDR2 FQGTGA. The CDR3 sequence: CASSLGTTANSPLHF. The DNA for the CDR3 is TGTGCCAGCAGCTTAGGGACGACAGCCAATTCACCCCTCCACTTT.

V gene TRBV28 combines with J gene TRBJ2-1; a possible D gene is TRBD2 (6 bases). Deletions cut 8 bases from V and 8 bases from J, with 13 bases between. The CDR3 runs to 12 residues. Per germline, CDR1 MDHEN and CDR2 SYDVKM. The CDR3 region has the DNA TGTGCCAGCTCAACCCGGGGGTATGAGCAGTTCTTC. Translated: CASSTRGYEQFF.

This clonotype was seen a handful of times. The V call is TRBV28, the J call TRBJ1-2, with D maybe TRBD1 (6 bases). The CDR3 totals 12 residues. Germline lookup yields CDR1 MDHEN and CDR2 SYDVKM. Trimming cost V 8 bases and J 4 bases, with 11 bases left between them. CDR3 DNA: TGTGCCAGCTTCGACAGGACCTATGGCTACACCTTC. Encoded protein: CASFDRTYGYTF.

This chain connects TRBV6-2 or TRBV6-3 to TRBJ2-5; unclear D gene. This CDR3 contains 14 residues. V lost 5 bases and J 3 bases, leaving 13 bases between the germline ends. Germline V gene data show CDR1 as MNHEY and CDR2 as SVGEGT. The CDR3 protein is CASSHRERKETQYF. The CDR3, as DNA: TGTGCCAGCAGTCACCGTGAAAGGAAAGAGACCCAGTACTTC.

The chain joins TRBV3-1 to TRBJ1-5, with D perhaps TRBD1 (5 bases). V shed 0 bases and J shed 1 base, with 7 bases lying between them. CDR3 length equals 15 residues. In germline, CDR1 is LGHDT, CDR2 YNNKEL (reference sequence). CDR3 sequence reads: CASSQDGDSNQPQHF. CDR3 nucleotide sequence: TGTGCCAGCAGCCAAGATGGGGACAGCAATCAGCCCCAGCATTTT.

The V call is TRBV15, the J call TRBJ2-7; D is perhaps TRBD1 (6 bases). This CDR3 is 13 amino acids long. The V and J ends lost 3 bases and 2 bases respectively, with 8 bases between them. CDR1 LNHNV and CDR2 YYDKDF come from the germline V gene (reference sequence). The CDR3 reads CATSSRDTYEQYF. CDR3 bases: TGTGCCACCAGCAGCAGGGACACCTACGAGCAGTACTTC.

In its sample, this clonotype was seen a few times. The V gene is TRBV6-5, the J gene TRBJ1-6; tentatively, D is TRBD1 (5 bases). V was shortened by 0 bases and J by 14 bases, with 14 bases between the two germline ends. Germline loops: CDR1 MNHEY, CDR2 SVGAGI. This CDR3 region has 14 residues. In DNA form, the CDR3 reads TGTGCCAGCAGTTACTCTAATCCGGGGCGGTCCCTCCACTTT. Its protein is CASSYSNPGRSLHF.

The chain joins TRBV27 to TRBJ1-1; D is uncertain. This CDR3 region has 16 residues. The V end lost 4 bases, the J end lost 3 bases, and 18 bases lay between the germline ends. Germline V gene sequence: CDR1 MNHEY, CDR2 SMNVEV (reference sequence). CDR3 nucleotide sequence: TGTGCCAGCAGTTCCCGGCCGCGAACAGCAGACACTGAAGCTTTCTTT. It yields the protein CASSSRPRTADTEAFF.

This clonotype appeared many times. This chain uses TRBV9 with TRBJ2-2, with TRBD2 matching over 7 bases. Germline CDR1 is SGDLS and CDR2 is YYNGEE. V shed 3 bases, J shed 6 bases, and the junction held 8 bases outside the gene matches. The CDR3 runs to 15 residues. In DNA, the CDR3 is TGTGCCAGCAGCGAGATTAGCGGGTACGCCGGGGAGCTGTTTTTT. The encoded protein is CASSEISGYAGELFF.